The clone carrying this TCR beta chain was observed at least ten times. Its antigen remains unidentified. According to the study, TCR beta libraries were built with iRepertoire HTBI primers and CDR3-region Arm-PCR. TCRdb reanalysed the multiplex PCR reads using MiXCR and keeps one entry per CDR3 protein. Among around 450,000 distinct CDR3 sequences listed, 15% to 20% were seen once. The entry originates in a study of regulatory T cells in long-lasting Graves disease. Time point described: newly diagnosed GD, antithyroid drugs for less than 3 months. Following extraction of RNA from PBMCs, that RNA was used to make the TCR library. Diagnosing Graves' disease relied on the American Thyroid Association guidelines. Points from the study as a whole: Investigators studied peripheral blood only, not thyroid tissue. Lower TCR diversity characterized persistent Graves' patients relative to newly diagnosed patients.

After removal of 5 bases from V and 2 bases from J, the junction contained 4 bases not matched to a gene. CDR1 is DFQATT, CDR2 SNEGSKA, per germline (reference sequence). The CDR3 spans 13 residues. These data were likewise used in another study, on T cells in Graves' hyperthyroidism and ophthalmopathy. As that study records: Patients were excluded for uncontrolled infection, other autoimmune disease, pregnancy or lactation.

The sample in question was peripheral blood mononuclear cells (PBMCs), obtained at new diagnosis, from a patient treated with antithyroid drugs. The chain has TRBV20-1 and TRBJ2-7; 9 nucleotides align to TRBD2. This receptor was taken from a man aged 40-49 years with Graves disease. CDR3 bases: TGCAGTGCTGTTAGCGGGAGCACCTACGAGCAGTACTTC. Translation: CSAVSGSTYEQYF.